These 23 T cell receptor beta chains came from one sample sequenced in a study of T cell responses to AZD1222 COVID-19 vaccine. Data came from immunoSEQ multiplex PCR; TCRdb stores just in-frame clones and leaves some out. The data hold about 170,000 clones, with about nine tenths observed a single time. The sample here was peripheral blood, taken on day 0 of AZD1222 vaccination. The source of these receptors is an adult in good health.

This chain links TRBV11-2 with TRBJ2-3, with 13 bases that match TRBD2. Germline-derived CDR1 and CDR2 are SGHAT and FQNNGV. V lost 5 bases, J lost 6 bases, and 11 bases stayed unmatched. The CDR3 sequence is 17 residues long. DNA for the CDR3: TGTGCCAGCAGCCTCCGACTAGCGGGAGGACAGGCGGATACGCAGTATTTT. Translating it yields CASSLRLAGGQADTQYF.

CDR3 residues: CASSVETYNEQFF. As DNA, the CDR3 is TGTGCCAGCTCAGTGGAGACTTACAATGAGCAGTTCTTC. V and J are TRBV18 and TRBJ2-1; D unresolved. The CDR3 has 13 residues. The ends were cut back, 5 bases at V and 4 bases at J, with 9 bases in the middle. Germline V lookup: CDR1 KGHSH, CDR2 LQKENI.

The rearrangement uses TRBV19 and TRBJ1-5; maybe TRBD1 (6 bases). CDR1 LNHDA and CDR2 SQIVND come from the germline V gene (reference sequence). The V and J ends lost 3 bases and 0 bases respectively, with 12 bases between them. CDR3 length: 16 amino acids. The CDR3 sequence is CASSMEGGVSNQPQHF. The CDR3 DNA sequence: TGTGCCAGTAGTATGGAGGGGGGGGTTAGCAATCAGCCCCAGCATTTT. Full variable domain (remainder filled in from reference TRBV19 and TRBJ1-5): DGGITQSPKYLFRKEGQNVTLSCEQNLNHDAMYWYRQDPGQGLRLIYYSQIVNDFQKGDIAEGYSVSREKKESFPLTVTSAQKNPTAFYLCASSMEGGVSNQPQHFGDGTRLSIL.

The chain couples TRBV18 to TRBJ2-3; possibly TRBD1 for D (6 bases). CDR3 length equals 16 residues. V was clipped by 4 bases and J by 1 base, with 15 bases between them. Germline lookup yields CDR1 KGHSH and CDR2 LQKENI. CDR3 nucleotide sequence: TGTGCCAGCTCACAGGACAGAAAGATCGGCACAGATACGCAGTATTTT. Translated: CASSQDRKIGTDTQYF.

This chain connects TRBV3-1 (or the pseudogene TRBV3-2) to TRBJ1-2; 10 positions agree with TRBD1. The CDR3 loop spans 13 amino acids. Germline V CDR1 and CDR2: LGHDT, YNNKEL (reference sequence). V shed 5 bases, J shed 5 bases, and the junction held 2 bases outside the gene matches. CDR3 DNA sequence: TGTGCCAGCAGCGAGGGACAGGGGTATGGCTACACCTTC. This encodes CASSEGQGYGYTF.

This clone was picked up one time. This chain connects TRBV19 to TRBJ1-6; D remains ambiguous. CDR3 length: 15 amino acids. V dropped 2 bases and J dropped 5 bases, with 10 bases sitting between them. Germline lookup yields CDR1 LNHDA and CDR2 SQIVND (reference sequence). The CDR3 nucleotides are TGTGCCAGTAGTATACTGGCAGAGGATAATTCACCCCTCCACTTT. Its translation is CASSILAEDNSPLHF.

The chain is built from TRBV4-3 and TRBJ1-1; D may be TRBD1 (5 bases). V was trimmed by 4 bases and J by 2 bases, leaving 17 bases between them. Germline V CDR1 and CDR2: LGHNA, YSLEER. The CDR3 has 16 residues. The CDR3 here is CASSLMSGYGNTEAFF. For the CDR3, the DNA is TGCGCCAGCAGCCTAATGTCAGGGTACGGAAACACTGAAGCTTTCTTT.

The sample holds one count of this clone. The rearrangement joins TRBV19 to TRBJ1-1; D possibly corresponds to TRBD1 (5 bases). The CDR3 extends over 12 amino acids. Germline V gene sequence: CDR1 LNHDA, CDR2 SQIVND (reference sequence). Trimming removed 5 bases at V and 7 bases at J, with 11 bases between. CDR3 sequence (DNA): TGTGCCAGTAGTTTTCCTGGGGGTGAAGCTTTCTTT. Residues: CASSFPGGEAFF. Full variable domain (missing parts from reference TRBV19 and TRBJ1-1): DGGITQSPKYLFRKEGQNVTLSCEQNLNHDAMYWYRQDPGQGLRLIYYSQIVNDFQKGDIAEGYSVSREKKESFPLTVTSAQKNPTAFYLCASSFPGGEAFFGQGTRLTVV.

This chain links TRBV19 with TRBJ1-3; unclear D gene. Per the germline V gene, CDR1 is LNHDA and CDR2 is SQIVND (reference sequence). The CDR3 consists of 11 residues. V lost 5 bases and J 8 bases, leaving 7 bases between the germline ends. CDR3 DNA: TGTGCCAGTAGTGCAGTGTACACCATATATTTT. Its protein product is CASSAVYTIYF.

The rearrangement uses TRBV5-5 and TRBJ1-1, with a weak D call TRBD1 (5 bases). From germline, CDR1 is SGHKS and CDR2 YYEKEE (reference sequence). The V end was cut by 4 bases, the J end by 8 bases, with 9 bases between. CDR3 length: 11 amino acids. The CDR3 reads CASSHRTEAFF. The CDR3 nucleotides are TGTGCCAGCAGCCATCGGACAGAAGCTTTCTTT.

This chain links TRBV19 with TRBJ2-2, with 13 bases lining up with TRBD2. V was pared by 7 bases and J by 0 bases, with 8 bases of the junction left unmatched. Germline loops: CDR1 LNHDA, CDR2 SQIVND (reference sequence). This CDR3 spans 18 amino acids. CDR3: CASKTGTSGDANTGELFF. CDR3 nucleotide sequence: TGTGCCAGTAAGACCGGGACTAGCGGGGACGCGAACACCGGGGAGCTGTTTTTT. The variable domain in full, completed from reference TRBV19 and TRBJ2-2, reads DGGITQSPKYLFRKEGQNVTLSCEQNLNHDAMYWYRQDPGQGLRLIYYSQIVNDFQKGDIAEGYSVSREKKESFPLTVTSAQKNPTAFYLCASKTGTSGDANTGELFFGEGSRLTVL.

The rearrangement uses TRBV15 and TRBJ2-5; the match to TRBD2 covers 12 bases. The germline gives CDR1 LNHNV, CDR2 YYDKDF (reference sequence). Losses at the gene ends were 2 bases for V and 1 base for J; bases not matched to a gene: 11. CDR3 length: 19 residues. In DNA form, the CDR3 reads TGTGCCACCAGCAGATTGACTAGCGGGGGACCCCGGGTCCAAGAGACCCAGTACTTC. Its protein is CATSRLTSGGPRVQETQYF.

CDR3 residues: CASSYAQGANNSPLHF. The CDR3 region has the DNA TGTGCCAGCAGTTACGCCCAGGGGGCCAATAATTCACCCCTCCACTTT. This chain uses TRBV6-5 with TRBJ1-6; 8 bases map to TRBD1. The CDR3 sequence is 16 residues long. Per germline, CDR1 MNHEY and CDR2 SVGAGI. Trimming at V came to 2 bases and at J to 5 bases, leaving 5 bases not matched to a gene.

This clone was recorded only once. This sequence joins TRBV5-6 and TRBJ2-6; TRBD1 might be the D (6 bases). The CDR3 is 18 residues long. Germline CDR1 SGHDT, CDR2 YYEEEE. The germline V and J ends were trimmed by 0 bases and 0 bases, with 13 bases remaining between them. In DNA form, the CDR3 reads TGTGCCAGCAGCTTGGACAGGGAAAGGTTCTCTGGGGCCAACGTCCTGACTTTC. It is translated as CASSLDRERFSGANVLTF. The whole variable domain, remainder taken from reference TRBV5-6 and TRBJ2-6, is DAGVTQSPTHLIKTRGQQVTLRCSPKSGHDTVSWYQQALGQGPQFIFQYYEEEERQRGNFPDRFSGHQFPNYSSELNVNALLLGDSALYLCASSLDRERFSGANVLTFGAGSRLTVL.

As concerns this clone: Within the sample, other DNA sequences also encode this same CDR3. The V gene is TRBV5-1, the J gene TRBJ1-2; 7 bases are a match to TRBD1. The CDR3 contains 14 residues. Germline assignment: CDR1 SGHRS and CDR2 YFSETQ. J gave up 2 bases and V 0 bases, and 1 base lay outside the gene matches. CDR3 sequence: CASSLDRGNYGYTF. The CDR3 DNA reads TGCGCCAGCAGCTTGGACAGGGGCAACTATGGCTACACCTTC.

This CDR3 reads CASSPVAGGWNEQFF. In DNA form, the CDR3 reads TGTGCCAGCAGCCCCGTGGCAGGGGGCTGGAATGAGCAGTTCTTC. The rearrangement links TRBV5-6 to TRBJ2-1; 8 nucleotides match TRBD1. There are 15 residues in the CDR3. The ends lost 4 bases at V and 7 bases at J; junction bases unmatched: 10. Per germline, CDR1 SGHDT and CDR2 YYEEEE. The whole variable domain, filled in from reference TRBV5-6 and TRBJ2-1, reads DAGVTQSPTHLIKTRGQQVTLRCSPKSGHDTVSWYQQALGQGPQFIFQYYEEEERQRGNFPDRFSGHQFPNYSSELNVNALLLGDSALYLCASSPVAGGWNEQFFGPGTRLTVL.

This clone was picked up a small number of times. The DNA of the CDR3 is TGTGCCAGCAGCTTAGCAGCGGGAGGGGGAGGGGAGACCCAGTACTTC. Protein product: CASSLAAGGGGETQYF. J is TRBJ2-5 and V is TRBV7-2, with TRBD2 matching 10 bases. The CDR3 has 16 amino acids. V gave up 0 bases and J gave up 5 bases; unmatched junction bases: 6. CDR1 is SGHTA and CDR2 is FQGNSA in the germline V gene.

The chain carries TRBV18 and TRBJ1-2; 7 nucleotides align to TRBD1. The J segment lost 1 base and the V segment lost 2 bases, leaving 13 bases of the junction unmatched. The CDR3 runs to 18 residues. Looked up from germline, CDR1 is KGHSH and CDR2 is LQKENI. As DNA, the CDR3 is TGTGCCAGCTCACCAGCCGGCCGGGACAGAGTTCTTAACTATGGCTACACCTTC. Encoded protein: CASSPAGRDRVLNYGYTF.

This chain links TRBV11-1 with TRBJ2-3; 11 nucleotides line up with TRBD2. The CDR3 totals 16 residues. With 1 base clipped from V and 0 bases from J, the junction kept 0 bases outside the gene matches. Germline loops: CDR1 SGHAT, CDR2 FQDESV (reference sequence). The DNA for the CDR3 is TGTGCCAGCAGCTTAGGGACTAGCGGGAGCACAGATACGCAGTATTTT. Protein product: CASSLGTSGSTDTQYF.

This chain joins TRBV25-1 and TRBJ2-1; D not resolved. V dropped 1 base and J dropped 0 bases, with 10 bases sitting between them. The CDR3 totals 16 residues. Germline V gives CDR1 MGHDK, CDR2 SYGVNS. CDR3 DNA: TGTGCCAGCAGTGAATTAGGCCGGAGCTCCTACAATGAGCAGTTCTTC. This translates into CASSELGRSSYNEQFF.

The rearrangement joins TRBV13 to TRBJ2-2; D is undetermined. Germline CDR1 reads PRHDT; CDR2 reads FYEKMQ (reference sequence). The CDR3 loop spans 16 amino acids. The V and J ends lost 1 base and 1 base respectively, with 10 bases between them. The CDR3 sequence: CASSLVGPRNTGELFF. CDR3 DNA: TGTGCCAGCAGCTTAGTTGGGCCCCGGAACACCGGGGAGCTGTTTTTT.

V and J are TRBV27 and TRBJ1-1, with D uncertain. Germline V gives CDR1 MNHEY, CDR2 SMNVEV (reference sequence). CDR3 length: 14 amino acids. Trimming took off 2 bases at V and 1 base at J, with 8 bases between the two ends. The CDR3 spells CASSLGLGNTEAFF. The CDR3 nucleotides are TGTGCCAGCAGTTTAGGGCTGGGGAACACTGAAGCTTTCTTT.

This chain connects TRBV12-3 or TRBV12-4 to TRBJ2-2; D ambiguous. CDR3 length: 10 amino acids. V gave up 7 bases and J gave up 7 bases, with 4 bases separating them. CDR3 region: CASKGGELFF. The CDR3 DNA reads as TGTGCCAGCAAGGGCGGGGAGCTGTTTTTT.